What follows are 5 T cell receptor beta chains derived from one specimen sequenced in a study of post-analysis software for immune sequencing data (dated by TCRdb to 2013 to 2016). General conclusions and limits of the study: Significantly higher frequencies in patients than in controls were found for about five TRBV segments, including TRBV5-6, TRBV5-1 and TRBV20-1.

Their recognized antigens are unknown. Receptor amplification or capture employed PCR. The data were produced on an Illumina HiSeq 2500. To reduce PCR and sequencing biases, unique molecular identifiers were incorporated into the TCR beta cDNA libraries. TCRdb trimmed public reads at Q25 via fastp, called clones via MiXCR and kept in-frame beta chains. Rows with one shared CDR3 protein collapse into an entry with the most common genes and DNA. This sample is represented by 450,000 to 650,000 distinct CDR3 sequences; roughly 40% of them were singletons. The top ten clones comprise under 2% of the sample. Sequenced sample: blood. The origin of the receptors is a girl aged 10 to 17 with multiple sclerosis.

This clonotype was picked up one time. This rearrangement joins TRBV20-1 to TRBJ2-7; D might be TRBD2 (5 bases). The CDR3 is 15 residues long. V dropped 3 bases and J dropped 0 bases, with 15 bases sitting between them. Germline CDR1 reads DFQATT; CDR2 reads SNEGSKA (reference sequence). The CDR3 coding sequence is TGCAGTGCTAGTACTTCGGAGGTAGACTCCTACGAGCAGTACTTC. This sequence encodes CSASTSEVDSYEQYF.

This clonotype was detected only a few times. This CDR3 is CASSQETARTYEQYF. The CDR3 DNA follows: TGCGCCAGCAGCCAAGAGACGGCGAGAACCTACGAGCAGTACTTC. The chain joins TRBV4-1 to TRBJ2-7, with unresolved D. Germline assignment: CDR1 MGHRA and CDR2 YSYEKL. V was pared by 0 bases and J by 2 bases, with 11 bases between. This CDR3 is built from 15 residues.

This clonotype was observed a handful of times. This chain uses TRBV10-3 with TRBJ1-1; D is perhaps TRBD1 (5 bases). The CDR3 is made up of 13 amino acids. Germline-derived CDR1 and CDR2 are ENHRY and SYGVKD. Deletions cut 9 bases from V and 3 bases from J, with 14 bases between. CDR3 residues: CAITGGTDTEAFF. The CDR3 coding sequence is TGTGCCATTACCGGGGGTACGGACACTGAAGCTTTCTTT.

The J gene is TRBJ2-1, the V gene TRBV7-9; D remains unclear. CDR1 SEHNR and CDR2 FQNEAQ come from the germline V gene (reference sequence). Between the trimmed V and J ends, which lost 4 bases and 7 bases, there was a span of 11 bases. The CDR3 is 13 amino acids. Written as DNA, the CDR3 is TGTGCCAGCAGCTCCTCCCCCTGGAATGAGCAGTTCTTC. Its protein is CASSSSPWNEQFF.

This clonotype was seen a handful of times. The chain couples TRBV2 to TRBJ2-2; D may correspond to TRBD1 or TRBD2 (5 bases each). V dropped 8 bases and J dropped 2 bases, with 12 bases sitting between them. There are 14 residues in the CDR3. The germline V gene has CDR1 SNHLY and CDR2 FYNNEI. This CDR3 reads CASGLGDNTGELFF. CDR3 in DNA: TGTGCCAGCGGGCTGGGGGATAACACCGGGGAGCTGTTTTTT.